Below are 20 T cell receptor beta chains sequenced from a single sample in a study of blood T cell repertoires in COVID-19. The assay was immunoSEQ multiplex PCR, and TCRdb's table has in-frame clones only and misses some. The sample holds 250,000 to 350,000 clones, 88% seen once. Source material: PBMCs or T cells enriched from blood (not recorded which). The receptor source for this set is a woman aged 60 to 75 in a cohort exposed to, infected with or recovered from COVID-19 (not recorded which).

Points on this clone: In the same sample, other DNA sequences code for this CDR3. The chain links TRBV5-1 to TRBJ2-1, with TRBD2 matching 11 bases. Germline values: CDR1 SGHRS, CDR2 YFSETQ. The CDR3 extends over 15 amino acids. The ends lost 4 bases at V and 4 bases at J; junction bases unmatched: 4. The CDR3 nucleotides read TGCGCCAGCAGCACGGGGACTAGCGGATACAATGAGCAGTTCTTC. Translated, it gives CASSTGTSGYNEQFF.

The chain recombines TRBV6-5 with TRBJ1-5, with 8 bases identical to TRBD1. CDR3 length equals 15 residues. V lost 6 bases to trimming and J lost 2 bases; unmatched junction nucleotides: 6. Germline CDR1 reads MNHEY; CDR2 reads SVGAGI. Here the CDR3 DNA reads TGTGCCAGCAGGTTAGGACAGGGAGGCAATCAGCCCCAGCATTTT. Protein product: CASRLGQGGNQPQHF.

DNA for the CDR3: TGTGCCAGCACCCCCCGGGCGGGATCTAACTATGGCTACACCTTC. This sequence encodes CASTPRAGSNYGYTF. This chain joins TRBV7-2 and TRBJ1-2; D gene ambiguous. This CDR3 contains 15 residues. Germline CDR1 SGHTA, CDR2 FQGNSA. V was pared by 7 bases and J by 0 bases, with 15 bases between. Complete variable domain (other parts from reference TRBV7-2 and TRBJ1-2): GAGVSQSPSNKVTEKGKDVELRCDPISGHTALYWYRQSLGQGLEFLIYFQGNSAPDKSGLPSDRFSAERTGGSVSTLTIQRTQQEDSAVYLCASTPRAGSNYGYTFGSGTRLTVV.

The V and J genes are TRBV18 and TRBJ2-5; D possibly corresponds to TRBD2 (5 bases). This CDR3 spans 14 amino acids. Germline V gives CDR1 KGHSH, CDR2 LQKENI. Trimming cost V 4 bases and J 5 bases, with 14 bases left between them. This CDR3 is CASSRRGSVETQYF. In DNA, the CDR3 is TGTGCCAGCTCACGACGGGGTAGCGTTGAGACCCAGTACTTC.

The CDR3 nucleotides are TGTGCCAGCAGCTCTGGACTAGAAGGCGAGCAGTACTTC. Its translation is CASSSGLEGEQYF. The chain joins TRBV5-4 to TRBJ2-7, with TRBD2 matching over 7 bases. V was pared by 3 bases and J by 6 bases, with 6 bases of the junction left unmatched. The CDR3 covers 13 residues. Germline V gives CDR1 SGHNT, CDR2 YYREEE (reference sequence).

The rearrangement links TRBV28 to TRBJ2-2; 10 bases line up with TRBD2. The V gene end was trimmed by 5 bases and the J gene end by 6 bases; junction bases not matched to a gene: 15. Germline CDR1 and CDR2: MDHEN and SYDVKM. The CDR3 spans 18 residues. The CDR3 DNA follows: TGTGCCAGCAGTCCGATAAGAACTAGCGGGATTGGGTCCGGGGAGCTGTTTTTT. It encodes CASSPIRTSGIGSGELFF.

This clone appeared a single time. Other nucleotide sequences from this sample produce the same CDR3. The J gene is TRBJ1-1, the V gene TRBV14; the D gene is possibly TRBD1 (5 bases). This CDR3 region has 13 residues. Germline V gene lookup returns CDR1 SGHDN and CDR2 FVKESK. V lost 0 bases to trimming and J lost 4 bases, with 6 bases between them. CDR3 in DNA: TGTGCCAGCAGCCAAGAGGGGCGCACTGAAGCTTTCTTT. Amino acid sequence: CASSQEGRTEAFF.

This clone was picked up a small number of times. The rearrangement links TRBV11-2 to TRBJ1-2; D not resolved. The CDR3 consists of 13 residues. CDR1 is SGHAT and CDR2 is FQNNGV in the germline V gene. Trimming shortened V by 0 bases and J by 7 bases, and 9 bases separated the two germline ends. In DNA form, the CDR3 reads TGTGCCAGCAGCTTAGAGGGGAGAGGTGGCTACACCTTC. Protein sequence: CASSLEGRGGYTF.

This chain joins TRBV27 and TRBJ1-4, with 9 nucleotides matching TRBD1. Germline CDR1 is MNHEY and CDR2 is SMNVEV (reference sequence). This CDR3 contains 19 residues. Germline trimming cut 2 bases from V and 0 bases from J; bases unmatched to any gene: 10. For the CDR3, the DNA is TGTGCCAGCAGTTTAAAGCGCCCGGGGGACAGGGCAACTAATGAAAAACTGTTTTTT. Its translation is CASSLKRPGDRATNEKLFF.

This clone was observed a handful of times. Different DNA sequences within this sample yield the same CDR3. This chain connects TRBV19 to TRBJ1-2; the D is unclear. V lost 2 bases to trimming and J lost 2 bases, with 3 bases between them. Germline assignment: CDR1 LNHDA and CDR2 SQIVND (reference sequence). The CDR3 is 12 residues long. The CDR3: CASSIQNYGYTF. CDR3 DNA sequence: TGTGCCAGTAGTATACAAAACTATGGCTACACCTTC. The full variable domain, its missing parts supplied by reference TRBV19 and TRBJ1-2, is DGGITQSPKYLFRKEGQNVTLSCEQNLNHDAMYWYRQDPGQGLRLIYYSQIVNDFQKGDIAEGYSVSREKKESFPLTVTSAQKNPTAFYLCASSIQNYGYTFGSGTRLTVV.

The CDR3, as DNA: TGTGCCATCAGTGACAATTTCGGCTATGGCTACACCTTC. Its protein product is CAISDNFGYGYTF. The rearrangement uses TRBV10-3 and TRBJ1-2; no clear D gene. The CDR3 is made up of 13 amino acids. Germline values: CDR1 ENHRY, CDR2 SYGVKD. The V gene lost 3 bases and the J gene lost 4 bases, with 9 bases spanning the gap.

The chain links TRBV4-1 to TRBJ1-1; TRBD1 is a possible D gene (5 bases). The CDR3 length is 14 residues. The germline gives CDR1 MGHRA, CDR2 YSYEKL. The V end was cut by 0 bases, the J end by 6 bases, with 11 bases between. CDR3 sequence reads: CASSQEVVTAEAFF. CDR3 in DNA: TGCGCCAGCAGCCAAGAGGTTGTGACAGCTGAAGCTTTCTTT.

The chain links TRBV27 to TRBJ1-2; 11 bases are a match to TRBD1. V shed 5 bases and J 5 bases; nucleotides not matched to a gene: 7. The CDR3 covers 15 residues. The germline gives CDR1 MNHEY, CDR2 SMNVEV (reference sequence). CDR3 protein: CASSSRDRGTYGYTF. DNA for the CDR3: TGTGCCAGCAGTAGTAGGGACAGGGGGACGTATGGCTACACCTTC.

This chain uses TRBV21-1 with TRBJ2-3; the table calls TRBD2, which could not be checked here. TRBV21-1 is tagged as a pseudogene. This CDR3 is built from 13 residues. CDR3 region: CARREEGTDTQYF. The CDR3 DNA sequence: TGTGCCAGGAGGGAGGAGGGCACAGATACGCAGTATTTT.

The genes are TRBV20-1 and TRBJ2-1, with a tentative D call TRBD2 (5 bases). V lost 3 bases and J lost 9, with 9 bases in between. The CDR3 runs to 11 residues. Germline CDR1 reads DFQATT; CDR2 reads SNEGSKA (reference sequence). The DNA of the CDR3 is TGCAGTGCTAGGAGGGTCCGTGAGCAGTTCTTC. This translates into CSARRVREQFF.

The V and J genes are TRBV7-9 and TRBJ1-2, with 10 nucleotides matching TRBD1. The V gene end was trimmed by 0 bases and the J gene end by 6 bases; junction bases not matched to a gene: 4. Germline CDR1 reads SEHNR; CDR2 reads FQNEAQ (reference sequence). The CDR3 totals 15 residues. The CDR3 sequence is CASSLAAGQGNGYTF. The CDR3 coding sequence is TGTGCCAGCAGCTTAGCCGCGGGACAGGGGAATGGCTACACCTTC.

On this clone itself: The sample holds other DNA sequences that translate to the same CDR3. The chain employs TRBV3-1 (or the pseudogene TRBV3-2) and TRBJ2-1; TRBD2 matches at 12 bases. The CDR3 runs to 15 residues. J lost 7 bases, V lost 1 base, and 2 bases had no gene match. CDR1 and CDR2 from the germline V gene are LGHDT and YNNKEL (reference sequence). CDR3 coding DNA: TGTGCCAGCAGCCAAGGCCTAGCGGGAGGGAATGAGCAGTTCTTC. As protein: CASSQGLAGGNEQFF.

V is TRBV27 and J is TRBJ2-5; 10 nucleotides match TRBD1. This CDR3 is built from 14 residues. Germline CDR1 MNHEY, CDR2 SMNVEV (reference sequence). V trimming: 2 bases; J trimming: 4 bases; junction bases outside the gene matches: 1. In DNA form, the CDR3 reads TGTGCCAGCAGTTTAGGGGACAGGGGAGAGACCCAGTACTTC. Protein: CASSLGDRGETQYF.

The rearrangement uses TRBV19 and TRBJ2-7; TRBD2 matches at 8 bases. The CDR3 contains 14 residues. Trimming took 8 bases from V and 1 from J; bases not matched to a gene: 7. CDR1 is LNHDA, CDR2 SQIVND, per germline (reference sequence). As DNA, the CDR3 is TGTGCCAGTTCCCAAGCTAGCGGGTCCTACGAGCAGTACTTC. Amino acids: CASSQASGSYEQYF.

V gene TRBV7-3 combines with J gene TRBJ2-2; D might be TRBD2 (5 bases). The CDR3 totals 13 residues. V was cut by 3 bases and J by 7 bases, with 9 bases left in between. Germline values: CDR1 SGHTA, CDR2 FQGTGA. This CDR3 reads CASSFREGGELFF. CDR3 bases: TGTGCCAGCAGCTTCCGAGAGGGCGGGGAGCTGTTTTTT.